The 23 T cell receptor beta chains given below trace back to one sample, sequenced in a study of Tregs in tolerant kidney transplant recipients. Using immunoSEQ multiplex PCR, the repertoire was profiled, and TCRdb retains in-frame clones only, with some absent. The sample data list about 52,000 clones. Sequencing was performed on CD4+ T cells from blood, taken before the transplant. Every receptor here comes from a human donor who received a combined kidney and bone marrow transplant.

Concerning this clone itself: The observed sequence ends 3 residues before the CDR3 terminus, with the missing tail filled in from the germline J gene. V usage is TRBV19 and J usage is TRBJ1-4; maybe TRBD1 (6 bases). Germline V gene data show CDR1 as LNHDA and CDR2 as SQIVND (reference sequence). This CDR3 spans 14 amino acids. V was cut by 3 bases and J by 6 bases, with 11 bases left in between. The sequenced part of the CDR3 DNA is TGTGCCAGTAGTATTGGGGCAGGGGATGAAAAA. This encodes CASSIGAGDEK. Given in full, the CDR3 is CASSIGAGDEKLFF.

Worth noting for this clone: The CDR3 end lies 3 residues beyond the end of the read and is filled in from the germline J gene. The genes are TRBV19 and TRBJ2-2, with TRBD1 matching 8 bases. Per germline, CDR1 LNHDA and CDR2 SQIVND (reference sequence). The CDR3 runs to 14 residues. The J segment lost 2 bases and the V segment lost 7 bases, leaving 3 bases of the junction unmatched. The covered CDR3 bases are TGTGCCAGTAAGGACAGGGCAAACACCGGGGAG. Translated: CASKDRANTGE. The complete CDR3 sequence is CASKDRANTGELFF. Drawing the rest from reference TRBV19 and TRBJ2-2, the complete variable domain is DGGITQSPKYLFRKEGQNVTLSCEQNLNHDAMYWYRQDPGQGLRLIYYSQIVNDFQKGDIAEGYSVSREKKESFPLTVTSAQKNPTAFYLCASKDRANTGELFFGEGSRLTVL.

CDR3 bases read: TGTGCCTGGGACAGAGTCTCTGGGGCCAACGTC. Protein: CAWDRVSGANV. The CDR3, in full, reads CAWDRVSGANVLTF. The rearrangement uses TRBV30 and TRBJ2-6, with D maybe TRBD1 (5 bases). The read ends 3 residues before the CDR3 terminus; that terminus is restored from the germline J gene. The V end was cut by 5 bases, the J end by 0 bases, with 8 bases between. Germline V gene data show CDR1 as GTSNPN and CDR2 as SVGIG (reference sequence). The CDR3 has 14 amino acids.

With respect to this clone: The sequenced fragment ends 3 residues before the CDR3 boundary, so the rest is inferred from the germline J gene. The rearrangement uses TRBV7-2 and TRBJ1-4; the match to TRBD1 covers 9 bases. The CDR3 has 14 residues. Germline CDR1 SGHTA, CDR2 FQGNSA. The ends lost 6 bases at V and 6 bases at J; junction bases unmatched: 5. CDR3 DNA, as far as it was read: TGTGCCAGCAGTTACGACAGGGGGTATGAAAAA. It translates to CASSYDRGYEK. The full CDR3 protein is CASSYDRGYEKLFF.

CDR3 in amino acids: CSARPGGRTGELFF. CDR3 DNA (partial): TGCAGTGCTAGACCAGGGGGACGCACCGGGGAG. The V gene is TRBV20-1, the J gene TRBJ2-2, with 7 bases aligning to TRBD1. With the read ending 3 residues before the CDR3 end, the germline J gene is used to fill in that end. CDR3 size: 14 residues. CDR1 and CDR2 from the germline V gene are DFQATT and SNEGSKA (reference sequence). Trimming cost V 2 bases and J 4 bases; bases outside gene matches: 4.

Of note for this clone: The CDR3 end lies 3 residues beyond the end of the read and is filled in from the germline J gene. The J gene is TRBJ2-5, the V gene TRBV7-2; D is unresolved. The germline V and J ends were trimmed by 5 bases and 4 bases, with 11 bases remaining between them. The CDR3 has 13 residues. Germline V gene lookup returns CDR1 SGHTA and CDR2 FQGNSA. Partial CDR3 DNA: TGTGCCAGCAGCGTCCCGGTGGTAGAGACC. Encoded protein: CASSVPVVET. The whole CDR3 region reads CASSVPVVETQYF.

Notes on this clone: The CDR3 extends 3 residues past the end of the read, so its final part is completed from the germline J gene. The J gene is TRBJ2-7, the V gene TRBV7-2, with 8 nucleotides matching TRBD1. The CDR3 has 15 residues. V was clipped by 8 bases and J by 4 bases; unmatched bases: 13. Germline CDR1 reads SGHTA; CDR2 reads FQGNSA. CDR3 DNA (partial): TGTGCCAGCGCCATGACAGGGGACTTCCCGTACGAG. It codes for CASAMTGDFPYE. The complete CDR3 protein is CASAMTGDFPYEQYF.

As for this clone: The CDR3 goes on 3 residues after the read ends, and that part is filled in from the germline J gene. The chain combines TRBV20-1 with TRBJ2-3; 12 bases line up with TRBD2. The CDR3 is 18 amino acids. In germline, CDR1 is DFQATT, CDR2 SNEGSKA (reference sequence). Trimming cost V 2 bases and J 4 bases; bases outside gene matches: 13. The CDR3 sequence is CSARPPLAGGLGADTQYF. The sequenced part of the CDR3 DNA is TGCAGTGCTAGACCTCCCCTAGCGGGGGGGCTTGGAGCAGATACG.

About this clone itself: The read falls 3 residues short of the CDR3 end, and the missing part is taken from the germline J gene. The rearrangement joins TRBV18 to TRBJ2-5, with a tentative D call TRBD2 (5 bases). V was shortened by 8 bases and J by 5 bases, with 15 bases between the two germline ends. The CDR3 sequence is 13 residues long. Germline CDR1 reads KGHSH; CDR2 reads LQKENI. The part of the CDR3 DNA that was read is TGTGCCAGCCACCGGAGTCGAGGGGAGACC. Residues: CASHRSRGET. The full CDR3 is CASHRSRGETQYF.

Points on this clone: The read terminates 3 residues before the CDR3 end, so the remaining end is supplied by the germline J gene. J is TRBJ1-6 and V is TRBV7-8; D unclear. The germline V and J ends were trimmed by 5 bases and 10 bases, with 12 bases remaining between them. Germline V CDR1 and CDR2: SGHVS, FQNEAQ. The CDR3 covers 13 residues. CDR3 protein: CASSPRTGSPLHF. The sequenced part of the CDR3 DNA is TGTGCCAGCAGCCCCCGGACGGGGTCACCC. Using reference TRBV7-8 and TRBJ1-6 for the parts outside the CDR3, the full variable domain is GAGVSQSPRYKVAKRGQDVALRCDPISGHVSLFWYQQALGQGPEFLTYFQNEAQLDKSGLPSDRFFAERPEGSVSTLKIQRTQQEDSAVYLCASSPRTGSPLHFGNGTRLTVT.

Remarks on this clone: The missing CDR3 end, 3 residues past where the read stops, is filled in from the germline J gene. The V gene is TRBV18, the J gene TRBJ1-1, with 10 bases lining up with TRBD1. V shed 3 bases, J shed 5 bases, and the junction held 3 bases outside the gene matches. Germline lookup yields CDR1 KGHSH and CDR2 LQKENI. This CDR3 has 14 amino acids. The sequenced CDR3 bases are TGTGCCAGCTCACCGGACAGGGGGGGAACTGAA. This encodes CASSPDRGGTE. The whole CDR3 reads CASSPDRGGTEAFF.

As to this clone: The read ends 3 residues before the CDR3 terminus; that terminus is restored from the germline J gene. The genes are TRBV6-1 and TRBJ1-2; the D is unclear. The CDR3 extends over 13 amino acids. Per germline, CDR1 MNHNS and CDR2 SASEGT. This CDR3 reads CASSEQGFDSYTF. The part of the CDR3 DNA that was read is TGTGCCAGCAGTGAGCAAGGGTTTGATAGC.

In regard to this clone: The read gets to within 3 residues of the CDR3 end, and the germline J gene fills in the rest. V and J are TRBV11-1 and TRBJ1-1; no reliable D call. Trimming shortened V by 5 bases and J by 3 bases, and 13 bases separated the two germline ends. CDR3 length: 14 residues. CDR1 and CDR2 (germline): SGHAT, FQDESV (reference sequence). The part of the CDR3 DNA that was read is TGTGCCAGCAGCCTTAGATTAGCGGACACTGAA. Translating gives CASSLRLADTE. The whole CDR3 sequence reads CASSLRLADTEAFF.

A remark on this clone: Sequencing ends 3 residues short of the CDR3 end; the germline J gene provides the rest. V usage is TRBV2 and J usage is TRBJ1-3, with TRBD1 as a possible D gene (6 bases). This CDR3 has 15 amino acids. Looked up from germline, CDR1 is SNHLY and CDR2 is FYNNEI. V dropped 3 bases and J dropped 3 bases, with 12 bases sitting between them. The CDR3 bases that were read are TGTGCCAGCAGTGAGCGGGGGCGCGGTGGAAACACC. It translates to CASSERGRGGNT. The full-length CDR3 reads as CASSERGRGGNTIYF.

With respect to this clone: From the germline J gene comes the end of the CDR3, since the read stops 3 residues before it. The chain links TRBV18 to TRBJ1-1; the match to TRBD1 covers 9 bases. The germline gives CDR1 KGHSH, CDR2 LQKENI. J lost 3 bases, V lost 0 bases, and 2 bases had no gene match. This CDR3 region has 15 residues. The CDR3 is CASSPPTGGHTEAFF. Incomplete CDR3 DNA: TGTGCCAGCTCACCACCGACAGGGGGGCACACTGAA. Together with reference TRBV18 and TRBJ1-1, the CDR3 gives the full variable domain: NAGVMQNPRHLVRRRGQEARLRCSPMKGHSHVYWYRQLPEEGLKFMVYLQKENIIDESGMPKERFSAEFPKEGPSILRIQQVVRGDSAAYFCASSPPTGGHTEAFFGQGTRLTVV.

CDR3: CASSPQGSGNTIYF. CDR3 bases read: TGTGCCAGCTCGCCCCAGGGATCTGGAAACACC. V gene TRBV18 combines with J gene TRBJ1-3, with D perhaps matching TRBD1 (5 bases). The read ends 3 residues shy of where the CDR3 ends; the end is completed using the germline J gene. Deletions cut 6 bases from V and 1 base from J, with 10 bases between. CDR3 size: 14 residues. The germline gives CDR1 KGHSH, CDR2 LQKENI.

Turning to this clone: The DNA ends 3 residues before the CDR3 does, and the rest of the CDR3 is filled in from the germline J gene. The rearrangement links TRBV29-1 to TRBJ1-4, with D tentatively TRBD1 (5 bases). The V gene's germline CDR1 is SQVTM and CDR2 ANQGSEA. The V end was cut by 6 bases, the J end by 6 bases, with 17 bases between. The CDR3 extends over 14 amino acids. Partial CDR3 DNA: TGCAGCGTCCAGGGCCAACTAGCCCATGAAAAA. It codes for CSVQGQLAHEK. The CDR3 as a whole reads CSVQGQLAHEKLFF.

Worth noting for this clone: The CDR3 end is not reached by the read, which stops 3 residues before it; the germline J gene fills it in. The chain is built from TRBV19 and TRBJ2-3, with TRBD2 matching over 9 bases. The CDR3 is made up of 16 amino acids. Trimming cost V 6 bases and J 3 bases; bases outside gene matches: 10. Germline assignment: CDR1 LNHDA and CDR2 SQIVND (reference sequence). CDR3 DNA (partial): TGTGCCAGTAGCCCTGGGGCGGGGGGGCCGACAGATACG. Translated: CASSPGAGGPTDT. The full CDR3 protein is CASSPGAGGPTDTQYF.

As regards this clone: The read ends 3 residues shy of where the CDR3 ends; the end is completed using the germline J gene. The chain joins TRBV2 to TRBJ2-3; weak D call: TRBD1 (5 bases). Germline V CDR1 and CDR2: SNHLY, FYNNEI. With 4 bases removed from V and 2 bases from J, the gap between germline ends came to 13 bases. The CDR3 is 15 residues long. Incomplete CDR3 DNA: TGTGCCAGCAGTGGATATAGGGGCCCCACAGATACG. Translated, it gives CASSGYRGPTDT. The whole CDR3 is CASSGYRGPTDTQYF.

With respect to this clone: The read comes to an end 3 residues before the CDR3 does, leaving the germline J gene to fill in the end. The chain couples TRBV7-9 to TRBJ2-7, with 7 bases identical to TRBD1. This CDR3 spans 15 amino acids. V lost 8 bases and J lost 5; bases outside the gene matches: 15. Germline-derived CDR1 and CDR2 are SEHNR and FQNEAQ (reference sequence). CDR3: CASDAPNKGAHEQYF. The sequenced CDR3 bases are TGTGCCAGCGACGCCCCTAACAAGGGGGCTCACGAG.

Frequency places this clone as medium-sized (0.01 to 0.1%). The missing CDR3 end, 3 residues past where the read stops, is filled in from the germline J gene. This chain links TRBV5-1 with TRBJ1-2; D is undetermined. V lost 7 bases and J 3 bases, leaving 16 bases between the germline ends. The CDR3 has 14 amino acids. Germline V gene data show CDR1 as SGHRS and CDR2 as YFSETQ. The part of the CDR3 DNA that was read is TGCGCCAGCGCCTTCGGGGAGGGCTACTATGGC. It translates to CASAFGEGYYG. The complete CDR3 reads CASAFGEGYYGYTF.

A word on this clone: The CDR3 extends 3 residues past the end of the read, so its final part is completed from the germline J gene. The rearrangement links TRBV7-2 to TRBJ1-4; D is possibly TRBD1 (5 bases). The V gene lost 6 bases and the J gene lost 8 bases, with 16 bases spanning the gap. This CDR3 has 14 residues. The germline V gene encodes CDR1 SGHTA and CDR2 FQGNSA. The sequenced CDR3 bases are TGTGCCAGCAGTCGGGACTCCGGGAAGGAAAAA. It specifies CASSRDSGKEK. The entire CDR3 sequence reads CASSRDSGKEKLFF.

About this clone itself: The DNA ends 3 residues before the CDR3 does, and the rest of the CDR3 is filled in from the germline J gene. The V call is TRBV19, the J call TRBJ2-5; D may be TRBD1 (5 bases). CDR3 length: 13 amino acids. CDR1 and CDR2 (germline): LNHDA, SQIVND (reference sequence). V was cut by 6 bases and J by 0 bases, with 8 bases left in between. The CDR3 DNA, read in part, is TGTGCCAGTAGCCCAGGGTACCAAGAGACC. It codes for CASSPGYQET. The CDR3, in full, reads CASSPGYQETQYF.